The 31 T cell receptor beta chains in this list originate from one sample, sequenced in a study of blood T cell repertoires in COVID-19. Assay used: immunoSEQ multiplex PCR; TCRdb lists only in-frame clones, some missing. Here the sample spans some 42,000 clones, around nine tenths being singletons. Sequencing was performed on peripheral blood. The receptor source for this set is a man aged 45-65 years with active COVID-19.

Only one count was recorded for this clone. The chain combines TRBV4-1 with TRBJ1-1; D gene uncertain. CDR1 and CDR2 (germline): MGHRA, YSYEKL. Trimming took 0 bases from V and 4 from J, leaving 12 bases between them. The CDR3 consists of 15 residues. The CDR3 coding sequence is TGCGCCAGCAGCCAAGATAAGGGAGCCATCACTGAAGCTTTCTTT. It codes for CASSQDKGAITEAFF.

The genes are TRBV19 and TRBJ1-1; D is possibly TRBD1 (6 bases). Germline values: CDR1 LNHDA, CDR2 SQIVND (reference sequence). The CDR3 runs to 14 residues. V was clipped by 3 bases and J by 5 bases, with 13 bases between them. This CDR3 is CASSINRERTEAFF. Written as DNA, the CDR3 is TGTGCCAGTAGTATTAACAGGGAGAGGACTGAAGCTTTCTTT.

The DNA for the CDR3 is TGTGCCAGCAGCTTAGCGCCGGCAGGGAGGGACACTGAAGCTTTCTTT. Translation gives CASSLAPAGRDTEAFF. This chain joins TRBV7-9 and TRBJ1-1; possible D gene TRBD1, 5 bases. There are 16 residues in the CDR3. Trimming pared 0 bases from V and 3 bases from J, leaving 14 bases between. Per the germline V gene, CDR1 is SEHNR and CDR2 is FQNEAQ (reference sequence).

V gene TRBV29-1 combines with J gene TRBJ1-4; 7 bases fit TRBD1. The CDR3 covers 15 residues. After removal of 6 bases from V and 7 bases from J, the junction contained 14 bases not matched to a gene. From germline, CDR1 is SQVTM and CDR2 ANQGSEA. The CDR3 reads CSVRENRGPGEKLFF. In DNA, the CDR3 is TGCAGCGTGAGAGAAAACAGGGGTCCGGGTGAAAAACTGTTTTTT. Looking up the rest from reference TRBV29-1 and TRBJ1-4 gives the full variable domain: SAVISQKPSRDICQRGTSLTIQCQVDSQVTMMFWYRQQPGQSLTLIATANQGSEATYESGFVIDKFPISRPNLTFSTLTVSNMSPEDSSIYLCSVRENRGPGEKLFFGSGTQLSVL.

The chain uses TRBV5-1 and TRBJ2-2; possible D gene TRBD2, 5 bases. The CDR3 consists of 14 residues. V was pared by 4 bases and J by 7 bases, with 14 bases between. Germline V gene data show CDR1 as SGHRS and CDR2 as YFSETQ. In nucleotides, the CDR3 is TGCGCCAGCAGCCCTTTGATAGAGGGCGGGGAGCTGTTTTTT. This translates into CASSPLIEGGELFF.

The chain couples TRBV28 to TRBJ2-7; D remains ambiguous. The CDR3 is 16 residues long. Germline CDR1 and CDR2: MDHEN and SYDVKM. Trimming cost V 7 bases and J 3 bases, with 22 bases left between them. The CDR3 protein is CASTPPGRTINYEQYF. The CDR3 DNA follows: TGTGCCAGCACCCCTCCAGGCCGCACAATAAACTACGAGCAGTACTTC.

The rearrangement links TRBV7-2 to TRBJ1-4; D possibly corresponds to TRBD1 (5 bases). The CDR3 has 16 residues. CDR1 and CDR2 (germline): SGHTA, FQGNSA. V gave up 1 base and J gave up 3 bases, with 12 bases separating them. CDR3 region: CASSLGGGTSNEKLFF. The CDR3 DNA is TGTGCCAGCAGCTTAGGGGGGGGGACCTCTAATGAAAAACTGTTTTTT.

The J gene is TRBJ2-7, the V gene TRBV3-1 (or the pseudogene TRBV3-2), with unresolved D. There are 14 residues in the CDR3. Germline CDR1 is LGHDT and CDR2 is YNNKEL (reference sequence). V was shortened by 3 bases and J by 0 bases, with 9 bases between the two germline ends. CDR3 DNA sequence: TGTGCCAGCAGCCAGCAATTACTCTCCTACGAGCAGTACTTC. Translated: CASSQQLLSYEQYF.

The rearrangement uses TRBV5-1 and TRBJ2-1; D is perhaps TRBD2 (6 bases). This CDR3 contains 15 residues. The germline V and J ends were trimmed by 4 bases and 6 bases, with 17 bases remaining between them. Germline V gene sequence: CDR1 SGHRS, CDR2 YFSETQ. DNA of the CDR3: TGCGCCAGCAGCCTATCCTCGGGACTCTTCAATGAGCAGTTCTTC. This sequence encodes CASSLSSGLFNEQFF.

This chain links TRBV19 with TRBJ1-1, with D maybe TRBD1 (6 bases). Germline-derived CDR1 and CDR2 are LNHDA and SQIVND (reference sequence). CDR3 length: 15 amino acids. V was pared by 5 bases and J by 1 base, with 14 bases between. CDR3 DNA sequence: TGTGCCAGTAGTTTGGACAGTGTTTCGAACACTGAAGCTTTCTTT. Its protein product is CASSLDSVSNTEAFF. Based on the CDR3 plus reference TRBV19 and TRBJ1-1, the full variable domain is DGGITQSPKYLFRKEGQNVTLSCEQNLNHDAMYWYRQDPGQGLRLIYYSQIVNDFQKGDIAEGYSVSREKKESFPLTVTSAQKNPTAFYLCASSLDSVSNTEAFFGQGTRLTVV.

This sequence joins TRBV7-8 and TRBJ2-2, with a weak D call TRBD1 (6 bases). V lost 3 bases and J 5 bases, leaving 16 bases between the germline ends. CDR3 length: 16 amino acids. CDR1 is SGHVS, CDR2 FQNEAQ, per germline. The CDR3 DNA sequence: TGTGCCAGCAGCTTCCACCTGGACAGTGGTACCGGGGAGCTGTTTTTT. Protein sequence: CASSFHLDSGTGELFF.

This chain connects TRBV21-1 to TRBJ1-6; the table's D call, TRBD1, was not checked against the DNA. TRBV21-1 corresponds to a pseudogene. The length of the CDR3 is 15 residues. CDR3 protein: CASSVRGLVGSPLHF. DNA of the CDR3: TGTGCCAGCAGCGTGAGGGGGCTTGTAGGTTCACCCCTCCACTTT.

This chain connects TRBV5-4 to TRBJ2-5; weak D call: TRBD2 (5 bases). V lost 7 bases and J lost 1, with 11 bases in between. Germline lookup yields CDR1 SGHNT and CDR2 YYREEE (reference sequence). The CDR3 spans 13 residues. This CDR3 is CASVKDFQETQYF. The CDR3 coding sequence is TGTGCCAGCGTTAAGGACTTCCAAGAGACCCAGTACTTC. The full variable domain, rest sourced from reference TRBV5-4 and TRBJ2-5, is ETGVTQSPTHLIKTRGQQVTLRCSSQSGHNTVSWYQQALGQGPQFIFQYYREEENGRGNFPPRFSGLQFPNYSSELNVNALELDDSALYLCASVKDFQETQYFGPGTRLLVL.

This chain uses TRBV3-1 (or the pseudogene TRBV3-2) with TRBJ2-7, with D perhaps TRBD2 (6 bases). The ends were cut back, 6 bases at V and 6 bases at J, with 18 bases in the middle. This CDR3 comprises 14 residues. CDR1 is LGHDT and CDR2 is YNNKEL in the germline V gene (reference sequence). CDR3 nucleotides: TGTGCCAGCAGGGGCGGGACGCTCCGGTCCGAGCAGTACTTC. Translation gives CASRGGTLRSEQYF.

The V and J genes are TRBV9 and TRBJ2-1; maybe TRBD2 (6 bases). Deletions cut 2 bases from V and 9 bases from J, with 15 bases between. This CDR3 is 14 amino acids long. Germline V lookup: CDR1 SGDLS, CDR2 YYNGEE. The chain's CDR3 is CASSVTWTGSEQFF. The CDR3 region has the DNA TGTGCCAGCAGCGTTACCTGGACCGGGAGTGAGCAGTTCTTC.

The rearrangement joins TRBV4-1 to TRBJ2-3, with TRBD2 identical over 12 bases. The CDR3 sequence is 18 residues long. The germline V gene encodes CDR1 MGHRA and CDR2 YSYEKL. V gave up 0 bases and J gave up 4 bases; unmatched junction bases: 8. The CDR3 DNA follows: TGCGCCAGCAGCCAAGATAACCTAGCGGGAGGGCTGGCAGATACGCAGTATTTT. Translation: CASSQDNLAGGLADTQYF.

This rearrangement joins TRBV27 to TRBJ1-2, with D possibly matching TRBD1 (5 bases). Germline-derived CDR1 and CDR2 are MNHEY and SMNVEV (reference sequence). The CDR3 is 12 residues long. The V and J ends lost 4 bases and 5 bases respectively, with 8 bases between them. CDR3 sequence: CASSSGQYGYTF. Here the CDR3 DNA reads TGTGCCAGCAGTTCAGGGCAATATGGCTACACCTTC.

This clone was seen just once. This chain joins TRBV9 and TRBJ1-2; 9 bases align to TRBD1. Germline assignment: CDR1 SGDLS and CDR2 YYNGEE. Unmatched junction bases numbered 7, after V lost 4 bases and J lost 6 bases. CDR3 length: 14 amino acids. The CDR3 DNA reads as TGTGCCAGCAGCCTCGGACAGGGGACGAATGGCTACACCTTC. Protein: CASSLGQGTNGYTF.

The gene calls are TRBV6-1 and TRBJ1-4; D uncertain. The CDR3 extends over 14 amino acids. Looked up from germline, CDR1 is MNHNS and CDR2 is SASEGT. V dropped 3 bases and J dropped 4 bases, with 9 bases sitting between them. The CDR3 spells CASSEWGVNEKLFF. The CDR3 bases are TGTGCCAGCAGTGAGTGGGGAGTTAATGAAAAACTGTTTTTT.

The genes are TRBV28 and TRBJ1-1; 7 positions agree with TRBD1. The CDR3 covers 13 residues. Unmatched junction bases numbered 8, after V lost 6 bases and J lost 7 bases. CDR1 is MDHEN and CDR2 is SYDVKM in the germline V gene. The CDR3 DNA reads as TGTGCCAGCAGAAAACAGGGGTTGGGTGAAGCTTTCTTT. This encodes CASRKQGLGEAFF.

The V gene is TRBV28, the J gene TRBJ1-2; possibly TRBD1 for D (5 bases). From germline, CDR1 is MDHEN and CDR2 SYDVKM. V was cut by 5 bases and J by 7 bases, with 14 bases left in between. The CDR3 extends over 13 amino acids. The CDR3, as DNA: TGTGCCAGCAGTCAAGGTGGGGGGTTTGGCTACACCTTC. Protein: CASSQGGGFGYTF.

The CDR3 nucleotides read TGTGCCAGCACCTCGGGACAGGGACAAATCCCCCAGCATTTT. This codes for CASTSGQGQIPQHF. V is TRBV28 and J is TRBJ1-5, with 9 positions matching TRBD1. Germline V gives CDR1 MDHEN, CDR2 SYDVKM. Unmatched junction bases numbered 11, after V lost 7 bases and J lost 10 bases. CDR3 length: 14 residues.

The chain is built from TRBV6-6 and TRBJ2-7; the match to TRBD1 covers 11 bases. The CDR3 runs 14 residues. Germline CDR1 and CDR2: MNHNY and SVGAGI (reference sequence). Trimming at V came to 6 bases and at J to 4 bases, leaving 5 bases not matched to a gene. This chain's CDR3 is CASRRTGGSYEQYF. The CDR3 nucleotides are TGTGCCAGCAGAAGGACAGGGGGCAGTTACGAGCAGTACTTC.

The genes are TRBV5-4 and TRBJ2-7; TRBD2 matches at 11 bases. Germline lookup yields CDR1 SGHNT and CDR2 YYREEE (reference sequence). CDR3 length equals 15 residues. The V and J ends lost 1 base and 7 bases, in that order; junction bases with no gene match: 7. The CDR3 region has the DNA TGTGCCAGCAGCTTGACTAGCGGGAGATCGAGAGAGCAGTACTTC. Its translation: CASSLTSGRSREQYF.

The chain recombines TRBV7-8 with TRBJ2-1; 14 bases are a match to TRBD2. The CDR3 covers 16 residues. The germline V gene has CDR1 SGHVS and CDR2 FQNEAQ. With 6 bases clipped from V and 5 bases from J, the junction kept 6 bases outside the gene matches. The CDR3 loop is CASSIGLAGGDNEQFF. The CDR3 DNA reads TGTGCCAGCAGTATCGGACTAGCGGGAGGAGACAATGAGCAGTTCTTC.

This clone occurred once. The rearrangement joins TRBV10-2 to TRBJ2-7; 7 positions agree with TRBD2. J was trimmed by 6 bases and V by 6 bases; bases with no gene match: 8. The V gene's germline CDR1 is WSHSY and CDR2 SAAADI. The CDR3 has 13 residues. The CDR3 sequence is CASSGGPSGEQYF. CDR3 bases: TGCGCCAGCAGCGGAGGGCCTAGCGGCGAGCAGTACTTC.

The chain recombines TRBV19 with TRBJ2-1; 14 positions match TRBD2. The CDR3 contains 16 residues. V shed 3 bases, J shed 8 bases, and the junction held 6 bases outside the gene matches. From germline, CDR1 is LNHDA and CDR2 SQIVND (reference sequence). In DNA, the CDR3 is TGTGCCAGTAGTATCCTACCGGGACTAGCGGGGGATGAGCAGTTCTTC. Translation: CASSILPGLAGDEQFF.

V and J are TRBV6-5 and TRBJ1-2, with TRBD1 identical over 10 bases. CDR3 length: 13 amino acids. Germline V lookup: CDR1 MNHEY, CDR2 SVGAGI. Trimming took 7 bases from V and 8 from J; bases not matched to a gene: 7. The CDR3 is CASKTGGSYGYTF. The CDR3 nucleotides are TGTGCCAGCAAGACAGGGGGCTCCTACGGCTACACCTTC.

This chain links TRBV28 with TRBJ1-4, with 8 nucleotides matching TRBD1. The CDR3 contains 15 residues. In germline, CDR1 is MDHEN, CDR2 SYDVKM. The J segment lost 5 bases and the V segment lost 5 bases, leaving 7 bases of the junction unmatched. CDR3 in amino acids: CASSPLRGRNEKLFF. The CDR3 DNA reads as TGTGCCAGCAGTCCCCTCAGGGGGCGGAATGAAAAACTGTTTTTT.

This chain joins TRBV12-5 and TRBJ2-1; D gene uncertain. Germline-derived CDR1 and CDR2 are LGHNT and FRNRAP. Trimming took 6 bases from V and 10 from J, leaving 13 bases between them. CDR3 length: 12 residues. This chain's CDR3 is CASGTPPGEQFF. As DNA, the CDR3 is TGTGCTAGTGGGACTCCCCCCGGGGAGCAGTTCTTC.

The rearrangement links TRBV7-3 to TRBJ2-5; 8 nucleotides align to TRBD2. J gave up 2 bases and V 6 bases, and 11 bases lay outside the gene matches. The V gene's germline CDR1 is SGHTA and CDR2 FQGTGA. This CDR3 is 16 amino acids long. CDR3 nucleotides: TGTGCCAGCAGTTCCGGGACTAGTCATTTGCAAGAGACCCAGTACTTC. Amino acid sequence: CASSSGTSHLQETQYF.